A single sample is the source of the 21 T cell receptor beta chains below, sequenced in a study of OX40 agonist ivuxolimab in advanced cancers. Library preparation employed the immunoSEQ multiplex PCR assay. TCRdb provides this immuneACCESS table in a form limited to in-frame rearrangements. Some clones are lacking; in checked studies, under half of them reflect an unresolved V gene, and why the rest are absent is not known. Counted in this sample were approximately 92,000 clones; approximately 94% of them appeared once. The top ten clonotypes cover about 0.17% of the sample. Source: CD4+ or CD8+ T cells sorted from blood, taken in a trial of the OX40 agonist ivuxolimab. These receptors were obtained from an adult with an advanced solid tumor such as melanoma, head and neck, liver or kidney cancer.

The gene calls are TRBV6-5 and TRBJ2-5, with 7 bases identical to TRBD1. Germline CDR1 is MNHEY and CDR2 is SVGAGI. The trim removed 4 bases at V and 4 bases at J, leaving 6 bases unmatched. This CDR3 is 14 amino acids long. CDR3 sequence (DNA): TGTGCCAGCAGTTCGACAGGGTGGGGAGAGACCCAGTACTTC. This sequence encodes CASSSTGWGETQYF.

This sequence joins TRBV19 and TRBJ2-3, with 15 bases matching TRBD2. The CDR3 is 18 amino acids. V trimming: 5 bases; J trimming: 5 bases; junction bases outside the gene matches: 11. CDR1 LNHDA and CDR2 SQIVND come from the germline V gene (reference sequence). DNA of the CDR3: TGTGCCAGTAGTCCCCAGGGACTAGCGGGAGGAAAATTAGATACGCAGTATTTT. Encoded protein: CASSPQGLAGGKLDTQYF. Full variable domain (remainder filled in from reference TRBV19 and TRBJ2-3): DGGITQSPKYLFRKEGQNVTLSCEQNLNHDAMYWYRQDPGQGLRLIYYSQIVNDFQKGDIAEGYSVSREKKESFPLTVTSAQKNPTAFYLCASSPQGLAGGKLDTQYFGPGTRLTVL.

The chain employs TRBV5-1 and TRBJ1-2; D is unresolved. V shed 4 bases and J shed 0 bases, with 16 bases lying between them. This CDR3 has 16 amino acids. Per germline, CDR1 SGHRS and CDR2 YFSETQ. CDR3 amino acids: CASSPRSLEANYGYTF. For the CDR3, the DNA is TGCGCCAGCAGCCCCAGGAGCTTAGAAGCTAACTATGGCTACACCTTC. Full variable domain (remainder filled in from reference TRBV5-1 and TRBJ1-2): KAGVTQTPRYLIKTRGQQVTLSCSPISGHRSVSWYQQTPGQGLQFLFEYFSETQRNKGNFPGRFSGRQFSNSRSEMNVSTLELGDSALYLCASSPRSLEANYGYTFGSGTRLTVV.

This clone occurred a few times. The genes are TRBV20-1 and TRBJ2-7, with D unresolved. Deletions cut 6 bases from V and 9 bases from J, with 9 bases between. The CDR3 contains 9 residues. Germline-derived CDR1 and CDR2 are DFQATT and SNEGSKA (reference sequence). The CDR3 spells CSAESAQYF. In DNA form, the CDR3 reads TGCAGTGCCGAGAGCGCGCAGTACTTC.

The CDR3 sequence is CASSLDEIRPEAFF. The CDR3 nucleotides read TGCGCCAGCAGCTTGGACGAAATAAGGCCTGAAGCTTTCTTT. This chain connects TRBV5-1 to TRBJ1-1, with D unclear. Trimming shortened V by 0 bases and J by 6 bases, and 12 bases separated the two germline ends. The CDR3 consists of 14 residues. Germline CDR1 SGHRS, CDR2 YFSETQ.

This clone came up once. The CDR3 sequence: CASSPQQTGPSGGYTF. The DNA for the CDR3 is TGTGCCAGCAGCCCGCAACAAACGGGGCCGAGCGGCGGCTACACCTTC. The genes are TRBV7-8 and TRBJ1-2, with D maybe TRBD1 (5 bases). This CDR3 is 16 amino acids long. Germline CDR1 is SGHVS and CDR2 is FQNEAQ. V was cut by 5 bases and J by 8 bases, with 24 bases left in between.

The CDR3 coding sequence is TGTGCCAGCAGCCCGGGACAAAGCACAGATACGCAGTATTTT. The encoded protein is CASSPGQSTDTQYF. The chain couples TRBV7-2 to TRBJ2-3; the D gene is possibly TRBD1 (6 bases). V shed 5 bases and J shed 0 bases, with 9 bases lying between them. Germline values: CDR1 SGHTA, CDR2 FQGNSA. There are 14 residues in the CDR3.

This clone was seen only once. This chain links TRBV4-2 with TRBJ2-1; 13 nucleotides align to TRBD2. The CDR3 has 17 amino acids. Looked up from germline, CDR1 is LGHNA and CDR2 is YNFKEQ. The V gene end was trimmed by 4 bases and the J gene end by 1 base; junction bases not matched to a gene: 4. The CDR3 DNA reads as TGTGCCAGCAGCCCTCGGACTAGCGGGAGTTCCTACAATGAGCAGTTCTTC. It specifies CASSPRTSGSSYNEQFF.

This chain uses TRBV25-1 with TRBJ2-1; 13 bases line up with TRBD2. CDR1 is MGHDK, CDR2 SYGVNS, per germline. The CDR3 is 16 residues long. The V and J ends lost 4 bases and 10 bases, in that order; junction bases with no gene match: 10. The CDR3 loop reads CASSVTGLAGAQEQFF. The CDR3 DNA reads TGTGCCAGCAGTGTAACAGGACTAGCGGGGGCCCAGGAGCAGTTCTTC.

This rearrangement joins TRBV9 to TRBJ1-1, with D unresolved. V was clipped by 4 bases and J by 3 bases, with 13 bases between them. The CDR3 totals 14 residues. The V gene's germline CDR1 is SGDLS and CDR2 YYNGEE. The CDR3 DNA reads TGTGCCAGCAGCCCCTCCCCCGAGTACACTGAAGCTTTCTTT. Translating it yields CASSPSPEYTEAFF.

This chain connects TRBV28 to TRBJ1-1; D may be TRBD1 (6 bases). Germline V gene lookup returns CDR1 MDHEN and CDR2 SYDVKM. The CDR3 covers 15 residues. With 6 bases removed from V and 4 bases from J, the gap between germline ends came to 18 bases. Here the CDR3 reads CASSRPGAGRTEAFF. The CDR3 DNA reads TGTGCCAGCAGCCGCCCGGGGGCGGGTCGCACTGAAGCTTTCTTT.

The chain is built from TRBV4-3 and TRBJ1-1; D gene ambiguous. This CDR3 has 16 residues. Germline V gene data show CDR1 as LGHNA and CDR2 as YSLEER. Trimming removed 0 bases at V and 0 bases at J, with 11 bases between. The CDR3 here is CASSQDYRPMNTEAFF. The DNA of the CDR3 is TGCGCCAGCAGCCAAGACTACAGACCCATGAACACTGAAGCTTTCTTT.

The gene calls are TRBV18 and TRBJ2-6; perhaps TRBD1 as D (5 bases). Per germline, CDR1 KGHSH and CDR2 LQKENI. The CDR3 runs 17 residues. V lost 3 bases to trimming and J lost 0 bases, with 12 bases between them. In nucleotides, the CDR3 is TGTGCCAGCTCACCGGCAGGGCAGTCCTCTGGGGCCAACGTCCTGACTTTC. Encoded protein: CASSPAGQSSGANVLTF.

V is TRBV30 and J is TRBJ2-7; 10 nucleotides agree with TRBD1. Germline V gene lookup returns CDR1 GTSNPN and CDR2 SVGIG (reference sequence). V gave up 4 bases and J gave up 1 base; unmatched junction bases: 10. This CDR3 comprises 16 residues. CDR3 sequence (DNA): TGTGCCTGGAATAGGGGCCGGGACAGGGGATCCTACGAGCAGTACTTC. Protein: CAWNRGRDRGSYEQYF.

J is TRBJ2-1 and V is TRBV1; TRBD2, as called in the table, went unchecked against the DNA. TRBV1 represents a pseudogene. This CDR3 has 18 amino acids. CDR3 region: CTSSQDRGAGGLYNEQFF. In nucleotides, the CDR3 is TGCACCAGCAGCCAAGATCGGGGAGCGGGGGGGTTATACAATGAGCAGTTCTTC.

The chain is built from TRBV28 and TRBJ1-4; D ambiguous. Deletions cut 8 bases from V and 0 bases from J, with 13 bases between. Germline V CDR1 and CDR2: MDHEN, SYDVKM. The CDR3 runs 15 residues. CDR3: CASSLWGATNEKLFF. CDR3 DNA sequence: TGTGCCAGCTCCCTTTGGGGTGCAACTAATGAAAAACTGTTTTTT. The full variable domain, with the rest looked up from reference TRBV28 and TRBJ1-4, is DVKVTQSSRYLVKRTGEKVFLECVQDMDHENMFWYRQDPGLGLRLIYFSYDVKMKEKGDIPEGYSVSREKKERFSLILESASTNQTSMYLCASSLWGATNEKLFFGSGTQLSVL.

The rearrangement joins TRBV7-9 to TRBJ2-7, with 12 bases aligning to TRBD2. This CDR3 contains 16 residues. Germline V gene sequence: CDR1 SEHNR, CDR2 FQNEAQ (reference sequence). The CDR3: CASHRGLAGPNGEQYF. The CDR3 bases are TGTGCATCCCACCGGGGACTAGCGGGTCCCAATGGCGAGCAGTACTTC.

The V gene is TRBV2, the J gene TRBJ2-2; the D is unclear. Trimming cost V 7 bases and J 5 bases, with 5 bases left between them. This CDR3 has 11 residues. CDR1 and CDR2 from the germline V gene are SNHLY and FYNNEI. This chain's CDR3 is CASTRTGELFF. The DNA of the CDR3 is TGTGCCAGCACTAGAACCGGGGAGCTGTTTTTT.

The rearrangement joins TRBV7-8 to TRBJ2-4; D unclear. Trimming shortened V by 4 bases and J by 0 bases, and 10 bases separated the two germline ends. This CDR3 comprises 15 residues. CDR1 and CDR2 (germline): SGHVS, FQNEAQ. Here the CDR3 DNA reads TGTGCCAGCAGCTCTACTCGGCTAGCCAAAAACATTCAGTACTTC. Translation gives CASSSTRLAKNIQYF.

The chain has TRBV9 and TRBJ2-1; D is perhaps TRBD2 (6 bases). CDR1 and CDR2 (germline): SGDLS, YYNGEE. This CDR3 region has 15 residues. With 0 bases removed from V and 4 bases from J, the gap between germline ends came to 11 bases. CDR3 region: CASSVEGLRYNEQFF. CDR3 coding DNA: TGTGCCAGCAGCGTAGAGGGACTTCGATACAATGAGCAGTTCTTC.

The chain joins TRBV10-3 to TRBJ2-1; 10 bases are a match to TRBD2. The junction had 9 bases not matched to a gene; V was cut back by 11 bases and J by 5 bases. The CDR3 is 14 amino acids. The germline V gene has CDR1 ENHRY and CDR2 SYGVKD. CDR3 region: CAGTGTSDDNEQFF. DNA of the CDR3: TGTGCCGGGACCGGGACTAGCGACGACAATGAGCAGTTCTTC.